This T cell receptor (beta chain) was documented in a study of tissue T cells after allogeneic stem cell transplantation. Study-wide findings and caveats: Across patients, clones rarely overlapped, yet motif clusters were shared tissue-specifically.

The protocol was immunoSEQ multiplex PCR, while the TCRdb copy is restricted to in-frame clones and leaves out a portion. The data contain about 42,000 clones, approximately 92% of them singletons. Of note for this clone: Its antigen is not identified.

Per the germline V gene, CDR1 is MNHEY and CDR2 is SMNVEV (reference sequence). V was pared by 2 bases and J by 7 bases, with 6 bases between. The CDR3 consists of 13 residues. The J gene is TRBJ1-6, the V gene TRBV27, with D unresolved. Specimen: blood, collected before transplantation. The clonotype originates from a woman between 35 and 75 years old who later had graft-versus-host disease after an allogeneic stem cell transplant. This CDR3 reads CASSLIRNSPLHF. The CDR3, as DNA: TGTGCCAGCAGTTTAATAAGGAATTCACCCCTCCACTTT.